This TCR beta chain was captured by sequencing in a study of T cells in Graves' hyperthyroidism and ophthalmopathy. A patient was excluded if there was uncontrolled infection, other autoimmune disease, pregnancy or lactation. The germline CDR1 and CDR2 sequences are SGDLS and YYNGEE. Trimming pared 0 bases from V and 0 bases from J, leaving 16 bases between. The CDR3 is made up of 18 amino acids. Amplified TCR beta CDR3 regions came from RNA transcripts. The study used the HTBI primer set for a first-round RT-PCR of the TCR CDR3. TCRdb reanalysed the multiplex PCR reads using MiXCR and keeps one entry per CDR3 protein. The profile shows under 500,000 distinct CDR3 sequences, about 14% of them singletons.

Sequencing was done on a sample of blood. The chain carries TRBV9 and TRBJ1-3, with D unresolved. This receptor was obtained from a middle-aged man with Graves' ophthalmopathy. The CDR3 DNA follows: TGTGCCAGCAGCGTAGAACTCCTTTGGGTCGTCTCTGGAAACACCATATATTTT. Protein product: CASSVELLWVVSGNTIYF. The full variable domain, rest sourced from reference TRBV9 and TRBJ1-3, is DSGVTQTPKHLITATGQRVTLRCSPRSGDLSVYWYQQSLDQGLQFLIQYYNGEERAKGNILERFSAQQFPDLHSELNLSSLELGDSALYFCASSVELLWVVSGNTIYFGEGSWLTVV.